A selection of T cell receptor beta chains follows, all from one sample in a study of CD8 T cells in ankylosing spondylitis. Using its own MiXCR run on the 5' RACE reads, TCRdb lists one record per CDR3 protein. The profile shows about 150,000 distinct CDR3 sequences, 44% of them singletons. Sequenced: synovial fluid, either unsorted or a sorted T cell fraction (not recorded which). These receptors came from a male donor with ankylosing spondylitis. Each CDR3 is given with its conserved first and last residue. The D gene is left open where the match is weak. The size field is filled for only some rows; it gives once, few, many or a size class.

TRBV4-1	-	TRBJ1-1	few	TGCGCCAGCAGCGGAATGACGTGGGGCCCGAGGTCCCCTGAAGCTTTCTTT	CASSGMTWGPRSPEAFF
TRBV20-1	-	TRBJ1-5	-	TGCAGTGCCGCAGTTGTAGGGTATAATCAGCCCCAGCATTTT	CSAAVVGYNQPQHF
TRBV7-9	-	TRBJ1-2	-	TGTGCCAGCAGCTACGGGGCTCCCTGGAATGGCTACACCTTC	CASSYGAPWNGYTF
TRBV20-1	-	TRBJ1-1	once	TGCAGTGCTAGGGGCCTGGACAGCGTCAGGAGAGCTTTCTTT	CSARGLDSVRRAFF
TRBV11-2	TRBD1	TRBJ1-4	-	TGTGCCAGCGGGGACAGGGCGCCTCCTAATGAAAAACTGTTTTTT	CASGDRAPPNEKLFF
TRBV10-3	TRBD2	TRBJ2-1	-	TGTGCCATCAGTGGGTTAGCGGGGGTCTACAATGAGCAGTTCTTC	CAISGLAGVYNEQFF
TRBV5-6	TRBD2	TRBJ2-3	-	TGTGCCAGCAGCTTCCCCGGGAGGGGCACAGATACGCAGTATTTT	CASSFPGRGTDTQYF
TRBV7-9	-	TRBJ2-1	-	TGTGCCAGCAGCTTAGTGGCAGGGACCAATGAGCAGTTCTTC	CASSLVAGTNEQFF
TRBV20-1	-	TRBJ2-3	-	TGCAGTGCTAGAGATACCTTCCTGGACTGGCTAGATACGCAGTATTTT	CSARDTFLDWLDTQYF
TRBV12-3/TRBV12-4	-	TRBJ1-1	few	TGTGCCAGCAGTCCTGCTTGTGCAGAAAATCTTTACAACACTGAAGCTTTCTTT	CASSPACAENLYNTEAFF
TRBV7-1	TRBD2	TRBJ2-3	-	TGTGCCAGCAGCTCCCTACTCCCACCGACAGGGAGACTAGCGGGATTAGACACAGATACGCAGTATTTT	CASSSLLPPTGRLAGLDTDTQYF
TRBV18	-	TRBJ1-1	-	TGTGCCAGCTCACCCTGGTCCTATCGGAGGGCTTTCTTT	CASSPWSYRRAFF
TRBV6-2/TRBV6-3	-	TRBJ1-5	-	TGTGCCAGCAGTTATACACGCTACAATCAGCCCCAGCATTTT	CASSYTRYNQPQHF
TRBV7-9	-	TRBJ1-1	many	TGTGCCAGCAGCTTAGGTGTGGGACCCCAGGACACTGAAGCTTTCTTT	CASSLGVGPQDTEAFF
TRBV6-2/TRBV6-3	TRBD1	TRBJ2-7	-	TGTGCCAGCAGTTACTCCGGGACAGGGGGCTACGAGCAGTACTTC	CASSYSGTGGYEQYF
TRBV27	-	TRBJ1-5	-	TGTGCCAGCAGTCCCGGGGACGGTCCGATGCCCCAGCATTTT	CASSPGDGPMPQHF
TRBV5-4	-	TRBJ2-1	-	TGTGCCAGCAGCTTGAGGGAGTGGAATGAGCAGTTCTTC	CASSLREWNEQFF
TRBV7-2	TRBD2	TRBJ2-3	few	TGTGCCAGCAGCTTAGTAGGGACTAGATACACAGATACGCAGTATTTT	CASSLVGTRYTDTQYF
TRBV9	-	TRBJ2-6	-	TGTGCCAGCAGCCCGCAGGGGGGAGACTCTGGGGCCAACGTCCTGACTTTC	CASSPQGGDSGANVLTF
TRBV28	TRBD1	TRBJ2-3	-	TGTGCCAGCAGTTCATCATACTGGACAGGGGTGGCAGATACGCAGTATTTT	CASSSSYWTGVADTQYF
TRBV6-5	-	TRBJ2-7	few	TGTGCCAGCAGTTACGAGTGGGGAAACTACGAGCAGTACTTC	CASSYEWGNYEQYF
TRBV6-1	TRBD2	TRBJ2-1	-	TGTGCCAGCAGCCCAGACCATAGCGGGACTGTTGAGCAGTTCTTC	CASSPDHSGTVEQFF
TRBV29-1	TRBD2	TRBJ2-7	-	TGCAGCGTAAGAGCGGGGGAGGACTACGAGCAGTACTTC	CSVRAGEDYEQYF
TRBV7-8	-	TRBJ1-4	-	TGTGCCAGCAGCTTAGATGTTGGGTTTGCAACTAATGAAAAACTGTTTTTT	CASSLDVGFATNEKLFF
TRBV14	TRBD1	TRBJ1-1	once	TGTGCCAGCAGCCACGCTATCAGGGGGCTGGACACTGAAGCTTTCTTT	CASSHAIRGLDTEAFF
TRBV10-3	TRBD1	TRBJ1-2	few	TGTGCCATCTCACAGGGGGACTATGGCTACACCTTC	CAISQGDYGYTF
TRBV11-3	-	TRBJ2-3	-	TGTGCCAGCAGCTCAGAGGAGGGGGGGCCCCCAGATACGCAGTATTTT	CASSSEEGGPPDTQYF
TRBV27	-	TRBJ2-6	-	TGTGCCAGCAGTCCCCAGGGCTTATACAGGGTATTTGGGGCCAACGTCCTGACTTTC	CASSPQGLYRVFGANVLTF
TRBV7-2	-	TRBJ1-2	-	TGTGCCAGCAGCTTTCATAGGACTAACTATGGCTACACCTTC	CASSFHRTNYGYTF
TRBV29-1	-	TRBJ1-1	few	TGCAGCGCCTGGGCGGGGCTGAACACTGAAGCTTTCTTT	CSAWAGLNTEAFF
TRBV18	-	TRBJ1-1	-	TGTGCCAGCTCAAACCGGGACTACACTTCCGAACGGGACACTGAAGCTTTCTTT	CASSNRDYTSERDTEAFF
TRBV28	-	TRBJ2-1	-	TGTGCCAGCAGTTTACTTTCGTATGAGCAGTTCTTC	CASSLLSYEQFF
TRBV4-1	TRBD1	TRBJ1-1	large	TGCGCCAGCAGCCAAGATGGGCAGGGGGGTGAAGCTTTCTTT	CASSQDGQGGEAFF
TRBV12-3/TRBV12-4	TRBD1	TRBJ1-2	-	TGTGCCAGCAGTAGATACATCGGACAGGGACTTGGCGGCTACACCTTC	CASSRYIGQGLGGYTF
TRBV11-2	-	TRBJ1-1	few	TGTGCCGCCTCGGTCGGGGCGGAAGTTGTCGGCACTGAAGCTTTCTTT	CAASVGAEVVGTEAFF
TRBV6-1	-	TRBJ1-5	many	TGTGCCAGCAGTCCACTTCATCTCAATCAGCCCCAGCATTTT	CASSPLHLNQPQHF
TRBV18	-	TRBJ1-5	-	TGTGCCAGCTCACCTCAGGGGCCCGGAAATCAGCCCCAGCATTTT	CASSPQGPGNQPQHF
TRBV4-3	-	TRBJ2-1	few	TGCGCCAGCAGCCAAGAACTGAACAATGAGCAGTTCTTC	CASSQELNNEQFF
TRBV27	-	TRBJ2-7	-	TGTGCCAGCAGTTTAGGACCCACATACGAGCAGTACTTC	CASSLGPTYEQYF
TRBV7-4	-	TRBJ1-2	-	TGTGCCAGCCTCGCCCGGGGGGAAGGCTACACCTTC	CASLARGEGYTF
TRBV7-4	-	TRBJ2-5	-	TGTGCCAGCAGCTTGCAGCAGTATCAAGAGACCCAGTACTTC	CASSLQQYQETQYF
TRBV20-1	-	TRBJ1-1	once	TGCAGTGCTATCTCACCTCGGGGGCTTCGGGGGAGACTGAACACTGAAGCTTTCTTT	CSAISPRGLRGRLNTEAFF
TRBV18	TRBD2	TRBJ2-1	few	TGTGCCAGCTCACCAGTTTATAACAGGGTCCTTAGCGGGAGGTCGTACAATGAGCAGTTCTTC	CASSPVYNRVLSGRSYNEQFF
TRBV20-1	-	TRBJ1-2	-	TGCTGTGCAAAGAAACAGGGTACTGAAGTTCGTGTTTATGGCTACACCTTC	CCAKKQGTEVRVYGYTF
TRBV25-1	-	TRBJ1-6	-	TGTGCCAGCAGTGAATATAGGTACAGGGCCAATTCACCCCTCCACTTT	CASSEYRYRANSPLHF
TRBV4-1	-	TRBJ1-4	-	TGCGCCAGCAGCTGGAACCCAGGGCTTAATGAAAAACTGTTTTTT	CASSWNPGLNEKLFF
TRBV27	-	TRBJ1-5	few	TGTGCCAGCAGTTTGGGGGCTAGCAATCAGCCCCAGCATTTT	CASSLGASNQPQHF
TRBV12-3/TRBV12-4	-	TRBJ1-1	-	TGTGCCAGCAGTTGGGGAAGGGGCTGGGCTTTCTTT	CASSWGRGWAFF
TRBV3-1	-	TRBJ1-4	-	TGTGCCAGCAGCCAAGGCTGGATTTGGGTATCGGAGGCTAATGAAAAACTGTTTTTT	CASSQGWIWVSEANEKLFF
TRBV7-8	-	TRBJ1-2	-	TGTGCCAGCAGCATGGTGTTCGGGGGAGACTATGGCTACACCTTC	CASSMVFGGDYGYTF
TRBV6-5	-	TRBJ1-3	-	TGTGCCAGCAGTAGAGGAAACACCATATATTTT	CASSRGNTIYF
TRBV4-1	-	TRBJ1-2	-	TGCGCCAGCAGCCAAGAAGGTTTCCAACCTGGCTACACCTTC	CASSQEGFQPGYTF
TRBV24-1	-	TRBJ2-3	few	TGTGCCACCAGTGAGAGGAGTGGAGGGCTCAGGACAGATACGCAGTATTTT	CATSERSGGLRTDTQYF
TRBV4-1	-	TRBJ1-2	-	TGCGCCAGCAGTTCCAGGGGCGTAAATGGCTACACCTTC	CASSSRGVNGYTF
TRBV6-2/TRBV6-3	-	TRBJ2-6	-	TGTGCCAGCAGACCAGGACTATACAGCTCTGGGGCCAACGTCCTGACTTTC	CASRPGLYSSGANVLTF
TRBV12-5	-	TRBJ1-5	-	TGTGCTAGTGGTTTACCAAACCGGGACAGCAATCAGCCCCAGCATTTT	CASGLPNRDSNQPQHF
TRBV12-3/TRBV12-4	-	TRBJ2-5	-	TGTGCCAGCAGTTTAGTGATTACCCCCGGGAGAAAAGAGACCCAGTACTTC	CASSLVITPGRKETQYF
TRBV7-2	-	TRBJ2-4	few	TGTGCCAGCAGCTCACTAGGGAAAGGCGCTCAGTACTTC	CASSSLGKGAQYF
TRBV6-5	-	TRBJ1-1	-	TGTGCCAGCAGTTACGATTGGGCCACGATGAACACTGAAGCTTTCTTT	CASSYDWATMNTEAFF
TRBV10-2	-	TRBJ2-5	-	TGCGCCAGCAGCACCCTACCCACCCAAGAGACCCAGTACTTC	CASSTLPTQETQYF